The rows below give T cell receptor beta chains drawn from one sample of a study of Ad26.COV2.S vaccination and SARS-CoV-2 variants. The assay was immunoSEQ multiplex PCR, and TCRdb's table has in-frame clones only and misses some. The sample lists approximately 360,000 clones; 80% to 90% were seen once. Sequenced here: peripheral blood, sampled in a trial of Ad26.COV2.S vaccine versus placebo. The receptor source for this set is a person between 18 and 65 years old who received the Ad26.COV2.S COVID-19 vaccine or a placebo. Each CDR3 is given with its conserved first and last residue. Fields, in order: CDR3 protein, CDR3 DNA, D gene, V gene, clone size, J gene. D genes are given only for firm matches. Clone sizes are given selectively: once, few, many, or a class where the clone is expanded.

CDR3: CASSPTANTGELFF
DNA: TGTGCCAGCTCACCCACGGCGAACACCGGGGAGCTGTTTTTT
D: .
V: TRBV18
size: .
J: TRBJ2-2

CDR3: CASSQWSHEQYF
DNA: TGTGCCAGCAGCCAATGGTCCCACGAGCAGTACTTC
D: .
V: TRBV3-1/TRBV3-2
size: .
J: TRBJ2-7

CDR3: CASRTGTQETQYF
DNA: TGTGCCAGCAGAACCGGGACACAAGAGACCCAGTACTTC
D: .
V: TRBV5-4
size: .
J: TRBJ2-5

CDR3: CASSLGASNTEAFF
DNA: TGTGCCAGCAGTCTTGGTGCCTCGAACACTGAAGCTTTCTTT
D: .
V: TRBV7-3
size: few
J: TRBJ1-1

CDR3: CASKRPLGDTGELFF
DNA: TGTGCCAGTAAGAGGCCGTTAGGGGACACCGGGGAGCTGTTTTTT
D: .
V: TRBV19
size: .
J: TRBJ2-2

CDR3: CASSLAQGNQPQHF
DNA: TGTGCCAGCAGCTTAGCACAAGGCAATCAGCCCCAGCATTTT
D: .
V: TRBV7-2
size: .
J: TRBJ1-5

CDR3: CASSPLKDQPQHF
DNA: TGCGCCAGCAGCCCCCTGAAAGATCAGCCCCAGCATTTT
D: .
V: TRBV4-1
size: .
J: TRBJ1-5

CDR3: CASLKSTDTQYF
DNA: TGTGCCAGTTTAAAGAGCACAGATACGCAGTATTTT
D: .
V: TRBV6-6
size: .
J: TRBJ2-3

CDR3: CASSLAGDTEAFF
DNA: TGCGCCAGCAGCTTGGCCGGAGACACTGAAGCTTTCTTT
D: .
V: TRBV5-1
size: .
J: TRBJ1-1

CDR3: CASSRTETQYF
DNA: TGTGCCAGCAGCCGGACAGAGACCCAGTACTTC
D: .
V: TRBV3-1/TRBV3-2
size: .
J: TRBJ2-5

CDR3: CASCRARDRSSYEQYF
DNA: TGTGCCAGCTGTCGGGCGCGGGACAGGAGCTCCTACGAGCAGTACTTC
D: TRBD1
V: TRBV2
size: few
J: TRBJ2-7

CDR3: CASSLGPPPYEQYF
DNA: TGTGCCAGCAGCTTAGGACCGCCCCCCTACGAGCAGTACTTC
D: .
V: TRBV7-9
size: .
J: TRBJ2-7